One TCR beta chain is described in this entry. Its antigen target is currently unknown. No base qualities exist here, and no much larger clone lies one base off it. The data are from a study of early T cells in non-severe SARS-CoV-2 infection (dated by TCRdb to the early 2020s). Notes on the research overall: Bulk RNA from unsorted whole blood was used for TCR sequencing, so alpha and beta chains could not be paired.

Libraries were constructed by 5' RACE. TCRdb shows the sequencer as NextSeq 500. In the TCR library protocol, unique molecular identifiers were attached to individual cDNA molecules to correct for PCR bias and sequencing error. Sequencing covered both TCR alpha and beta chains, and within each sample the abundances of alpha and beta sequences were tightly co-correlated. Per the original workflow: Decombinator V4 was used to annotate TCR sequences for V gene, J gene and CDR3. Expanded TCRs were defined as changing significantly between any two time points under a Poisson model with p below 0.0001. TCR abundances were normalised to the total number of TCRs sequenced in each sample and reported as counts per million. MAIT TCRs were defined by TRAV1-2 paired with TRAJ12, TRAJ20 or TRAJ33, and iNKT TCRs by TRAV10 paired with TRAJ18. VDJdb, accessed 1 November 2021, was searched for CMV, EBV and SARS-CoV-2 annotated TCRs, excluding TCRs annotated for multiple antigens. The public reads were reanalyzed by TCRdb: fastp trimming at Q25, MiXCR alignment, in-frame beta chains only. Entries are consolidated by CDR3 protein sequence, retaining the most common genes and DNA. Here the V and J calls rest on TCRdb's processing, not on the authors' analysis. In this sample the table shows about 130,000 distinct CDR3 sequences, about 15% of which occur a single time. The ten most abundant clones make up less than 25% of the sample.

Set within a cohort of healthcare workers in London, UK, this nested case-control study involved weekly PCR testing of nasopharyngeal swabs along with blood sampling. Healthcare workers were recruited between 23 and 31 March 2020, during the week of the UK lockdown, and were followed weekly for up to roughly 16 weeks. What the research found in general, with its limitations: Matching against VDJdb was skewed toward anti-spike CD8 responses, likely underestimated virus-specific expansions, and missed private and CD4 specificities.

Trimming takes 5 bases off V and 0 bases off J; junction bases not matched to a gene: 3. Sequences LNHDA (CDR1) and SQIVND (CDR2) are obtained from the germline V gene (reference sequence). CDR3 length: 15 amino acids, cysteine to phenylalanine. Only CDR3 DNA is held: 45 bases, read in frame from base 1. Here the chain combines TRBV19 and TRBJ2-2, and 7 bases in between align with TRBD1. The sequencing input was whole blood. The sequence came from an adult who was a healthcare worker with PCR-confirmed SARS-CoV-2 infection or an uninfected control (not recorded which). The CDR3 region reads CASSATGTNTGELFF. DNA sequence: TGTGCCAGTAGTGCGACAGGGACGAACACCGGGGAGCTGTTTTTT.